The clone carrying this TCR beta chain was picked up a small number of times. The antigen remains unidentified. Trimming shortened V by 2 bases and J by 5 bases, and 17 bases separated the two germline ends. The CDR3 runs 15 residues. Germline CDR1 and CDR2: SGHDT and YYEEEE. Through a sample-barcoded 5' primer and a J-beta primer mix, a second PCR was run for roughly 7 to 12 cycles. TCRdb reanalysed the 5' RACE reads using MiXCR and keeps one entry per CDR3 protein. The sample holds over a million distinct CDR3 sequences, around 45% seen once. These data belong to a study of blood T cells in healthy people across ages. Study findings and constraints: The study regarded diversity estimates from one million T cells as underestimates.

The sequence was collected from a woman aged 55-75 years in good health. Input material: blood. The chain couples TRBV5-6 to TRBJ2-7, with D possibly being TRBD1 (7 bases). This CDR3 reads CASSFPRRGLNEQYF. The CDR3 nucleotides read TGTGCCAGCAGCTTCCCTAGGAGGGGGCTCAACGAGCAGTACTTC.